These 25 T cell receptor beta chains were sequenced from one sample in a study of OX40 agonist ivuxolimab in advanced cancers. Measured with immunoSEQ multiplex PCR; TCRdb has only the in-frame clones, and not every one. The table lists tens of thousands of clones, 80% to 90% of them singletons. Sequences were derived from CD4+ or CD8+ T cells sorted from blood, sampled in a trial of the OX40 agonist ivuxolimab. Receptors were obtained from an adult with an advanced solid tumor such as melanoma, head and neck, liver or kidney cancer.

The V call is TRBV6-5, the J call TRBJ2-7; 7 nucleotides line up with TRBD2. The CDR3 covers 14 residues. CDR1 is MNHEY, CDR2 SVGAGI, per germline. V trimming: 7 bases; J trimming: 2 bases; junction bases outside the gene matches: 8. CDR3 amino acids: CASNRAGLAYEQYF. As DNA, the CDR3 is TGTGCCAGCAATAGAGCGGGACTGGCCTACGAGCAGTACTTC.

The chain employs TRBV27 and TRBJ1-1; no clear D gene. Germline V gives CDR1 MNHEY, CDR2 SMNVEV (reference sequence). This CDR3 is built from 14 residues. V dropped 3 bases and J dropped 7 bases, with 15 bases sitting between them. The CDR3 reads CASSFIGTSGEAFF. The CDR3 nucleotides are TGTGCCAGCAGTTTTATCGGAACATCAGGTGAAGCTTTCTTT.

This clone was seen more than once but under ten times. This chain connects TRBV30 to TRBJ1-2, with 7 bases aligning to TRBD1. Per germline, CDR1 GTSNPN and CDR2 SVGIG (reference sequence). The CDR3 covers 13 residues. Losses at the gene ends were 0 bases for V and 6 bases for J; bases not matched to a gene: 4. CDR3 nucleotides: TGTGCCTGGAGTGTTAAGGGGGCCGATGGCTACACCTTC. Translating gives CAWSVKGADGYTF. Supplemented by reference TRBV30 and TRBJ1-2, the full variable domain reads SQTIHQWPATLVQPVGSPLSLECTVEGTSNPNLYWYRQAAGRGLQLLFYSVGIGQISSEVPQNLSASRPQDRQFILSSKKLLLSDSGFYLCAWSVKGADGYTFGSGTRLTVV.

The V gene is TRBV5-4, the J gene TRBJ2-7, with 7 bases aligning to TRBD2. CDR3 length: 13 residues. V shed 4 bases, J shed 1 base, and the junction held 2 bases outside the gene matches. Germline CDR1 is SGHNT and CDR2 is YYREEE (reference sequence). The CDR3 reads CASSILASYEQYF. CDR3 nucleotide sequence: TGTGCCAGCAGCATACTAGCGTCCTACGAGCAGTACTTC.

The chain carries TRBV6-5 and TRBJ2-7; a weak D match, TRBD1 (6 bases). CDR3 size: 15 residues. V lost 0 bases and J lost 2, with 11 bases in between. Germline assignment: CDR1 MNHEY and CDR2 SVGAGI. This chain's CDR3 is CASSYSATGPYEQYF. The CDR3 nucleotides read TGTGCCAGCAGTTACTCCGCGACAGGCCCCTACGAGCAGTACTTC.

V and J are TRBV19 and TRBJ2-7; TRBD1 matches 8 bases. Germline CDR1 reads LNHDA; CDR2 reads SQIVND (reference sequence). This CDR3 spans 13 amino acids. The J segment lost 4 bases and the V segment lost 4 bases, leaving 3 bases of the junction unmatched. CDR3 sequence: CASSTTGGYEQYF. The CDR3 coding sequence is TGTGCCAGTAGTACCACAGGGGGATACGAGCAGTACTTC.

Written as DNA, the CDR3 is TGTGCCAGCAGCCCAACGGACGGGAAAAACATTCAGTACTTC. Translating it yields CASSPTDGKNIQYF. The chain is built from TRBV28 and TRBJ2-4, with D unclear. Trimming took 6 bases from V and 4 from J, leaving 13 bases between them. The germline CDR1 and CDR2 sequences are MDHEN and SYDVKM. This CDR3 has 14 residues.

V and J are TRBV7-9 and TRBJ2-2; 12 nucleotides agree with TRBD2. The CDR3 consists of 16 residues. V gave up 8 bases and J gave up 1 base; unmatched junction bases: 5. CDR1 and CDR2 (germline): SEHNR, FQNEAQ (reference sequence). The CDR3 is CASPSGGALNTGELFF. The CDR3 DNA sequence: TGTGCCAGCCCTAGCGGGGGGGCCTTGAACACCGGGGAGCTGTTTTTT.

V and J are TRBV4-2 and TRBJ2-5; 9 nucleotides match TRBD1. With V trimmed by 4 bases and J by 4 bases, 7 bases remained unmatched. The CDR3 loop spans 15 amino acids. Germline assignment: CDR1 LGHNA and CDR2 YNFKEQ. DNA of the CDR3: TGTGCCAGCAGCCCCCCGGGACAGGGACTAGAGACCCAGTACTTC. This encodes CASSPPGQGLETQYF.

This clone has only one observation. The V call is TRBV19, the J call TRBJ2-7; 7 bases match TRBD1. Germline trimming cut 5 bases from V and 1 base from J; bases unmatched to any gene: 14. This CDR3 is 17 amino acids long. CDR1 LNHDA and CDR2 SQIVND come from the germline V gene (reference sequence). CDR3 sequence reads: CASSVKLAGTVSYEQYF. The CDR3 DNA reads TGTGCCAGTAGTGTAAAATTAGCCGGGACAGTATCCTACGAGCAGTACTTC.

In DNA form, the CDR3 reads TGTGCCAGCAGTGAGGGGGAAGAGACCCAGTACTTC. This translates into CASSEGEETQYF. The genes are TRBV2 and TRBJ2-5; either TRBD1 or TRBD2 may fit D (5 bases each). This CDR3 spans 12 amino acids. From germline, CDR1 is SNHLY and CDR2 FYNNEI. Deletions cut 3 bases from V and 3 bases from J, with 5 bases between.

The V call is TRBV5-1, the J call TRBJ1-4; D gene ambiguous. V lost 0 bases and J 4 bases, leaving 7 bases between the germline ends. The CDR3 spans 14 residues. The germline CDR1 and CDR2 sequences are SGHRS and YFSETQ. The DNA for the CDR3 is TGCGCCAGCAGCTTGGCCGCGGTTAATGAAAAACTGTTTTTT. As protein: CASSLAAVNEKLFF.

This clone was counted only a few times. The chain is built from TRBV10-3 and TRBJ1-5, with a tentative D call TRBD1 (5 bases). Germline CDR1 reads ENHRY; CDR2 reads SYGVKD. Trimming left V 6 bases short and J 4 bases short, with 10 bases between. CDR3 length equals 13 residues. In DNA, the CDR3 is TGTGCCATCAGGGGCGGGGGAAATCAGCCCCAGCATTTT. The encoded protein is CAIRGGGNQPQHF.

CDR3 coding DNA: TGTGCCAGCAGCTTTACCAGGGGTGGGGATCAGCCCCAGCATTTT. This translates into CASSFTRGGDQPQHF. This chain uses TRBV5-8 with TRBJ1-5; perhaps TRBD1 as D (6 bases). Trimming left V 2 bases short and J 5 bases short, with 14 bases between. CDR1 and CDR2 from the germline V gene are SGHTS and YDEGEE. The CDR3 loop spans 15 amino acids.

The CDR3 reads CASTPGGNEKLFF. CDR3 sequence (DNA): TGTGCCAGTACCCCAGGGGGTAATGAAAAACTGTTTTTT. This chain connects TRBV19 to TRBJ1-4, with 7 bases fitting TRBD1. CDR1 and CDR2 (germline): LNHDA, SQIVND (reference sequence). The CDR3 runs to 13 residues. The V gene end was trimmed by 7 bases and the J gene end by 4 bases; junction bases not matched to a gene: 3.

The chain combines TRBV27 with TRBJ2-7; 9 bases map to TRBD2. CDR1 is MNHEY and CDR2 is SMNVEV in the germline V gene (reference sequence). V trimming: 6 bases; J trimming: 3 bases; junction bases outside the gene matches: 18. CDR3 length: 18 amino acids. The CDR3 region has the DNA TGTGCCAGCAGCCCAACTAGCGGGTTGCGAGGAGCCTTCTACGAGCAGTACTTC. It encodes CASSPTSGLRGAFYEQYF.

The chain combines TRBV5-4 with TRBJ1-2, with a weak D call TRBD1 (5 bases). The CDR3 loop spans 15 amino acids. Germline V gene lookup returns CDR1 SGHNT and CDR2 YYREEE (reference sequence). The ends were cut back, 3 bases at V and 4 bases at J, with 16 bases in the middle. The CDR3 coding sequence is TGTGCCAGCAGCTATATTTCACAGGCGTCCTATGGCTACACCTTC. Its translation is CASSYISQASYGYTF.

The CDR3, as DNA: TGTGCCAGCAGTGACCGACTAGCGCCGGAACTAGTATCCTACAATGAGCAGTTCTTC. Translated, it gives CASSDRLAPELVSYNEQFF. The chain recombines TRBV6-4 with TRBJ2-1, with TRBD2 matching over 8 bases. The germline CDR1 and CDR2 sequences are MRHNA and SNTAGT. The CDR3 is made up of 19 amino acids. The junction had 13 bases not matched to a gene; V was cut back by 2 bases and J by 1 base.

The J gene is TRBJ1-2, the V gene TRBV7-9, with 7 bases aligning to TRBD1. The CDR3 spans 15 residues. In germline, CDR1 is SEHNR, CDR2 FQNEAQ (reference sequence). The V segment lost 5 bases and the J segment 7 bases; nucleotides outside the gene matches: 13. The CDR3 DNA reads TGTGCCAGCAGCCCACGGGACAGTTCCACCAGTGGCTACACCTTC. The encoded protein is CASSPRDSSTSGYTF.

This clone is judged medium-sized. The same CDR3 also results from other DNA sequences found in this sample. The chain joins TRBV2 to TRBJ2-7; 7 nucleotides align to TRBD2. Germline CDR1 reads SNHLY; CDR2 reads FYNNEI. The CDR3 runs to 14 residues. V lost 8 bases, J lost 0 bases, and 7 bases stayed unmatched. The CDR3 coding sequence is TGTGCCAGCGCCCCGAGCGGGATCTCCTACGAGCAGTACTTC. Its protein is CASAPSGISYEQYF. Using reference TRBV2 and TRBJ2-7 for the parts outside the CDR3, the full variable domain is EPEVTQTPSHQVTQMGQEVILRCVPISNHLYFYWYRQILGQKVEFLVSFYNNEISEKSEIFDDQFSVERPDGSNFTLKIRSTKLEDSAMYFCASAPSGISYEQYFGPGTRLTVT.

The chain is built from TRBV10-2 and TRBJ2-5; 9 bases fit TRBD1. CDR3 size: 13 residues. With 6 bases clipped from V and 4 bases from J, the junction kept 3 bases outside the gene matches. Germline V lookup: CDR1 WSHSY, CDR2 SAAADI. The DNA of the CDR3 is TGCGCCAGCAGCGGACAGGGGCGAGAGACCCAGTACTTC. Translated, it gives CASSGQGRETQYF.

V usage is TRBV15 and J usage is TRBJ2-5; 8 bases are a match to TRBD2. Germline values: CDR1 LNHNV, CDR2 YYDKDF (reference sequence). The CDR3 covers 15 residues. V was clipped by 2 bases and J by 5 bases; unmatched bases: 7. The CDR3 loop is CATSRTWTSRETQYF. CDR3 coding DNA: TGTGCCACCAGCAGAACCTGGACTAGCCGCGAGACCCAGTACTTC.

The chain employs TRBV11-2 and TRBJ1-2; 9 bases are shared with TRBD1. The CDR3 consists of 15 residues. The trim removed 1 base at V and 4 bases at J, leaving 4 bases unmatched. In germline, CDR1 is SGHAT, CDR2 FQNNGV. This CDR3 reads CASSLVVTGGYGYTF. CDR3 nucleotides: TGTGCCAGCAGCTTAGTAGTGACAGGGGGCTATGGCTACACCTTC.

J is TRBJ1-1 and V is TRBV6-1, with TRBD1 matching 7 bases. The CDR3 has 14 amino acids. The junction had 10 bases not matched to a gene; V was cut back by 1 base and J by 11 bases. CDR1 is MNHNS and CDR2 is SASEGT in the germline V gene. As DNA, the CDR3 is TGTGCCAGCAGTGAAGTATACAGGGGCGAAGTGGCTTTCTTT. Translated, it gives CASSEVYRGEVAFF.

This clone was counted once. Here the CDR3 DNA reads TGTGCCAGCAGTGGGGTAGCGGGAGGACTCACAGATACGCAGTATTTT. Protein: CASSGVAGGLTDTQYF. The V call is TRBV6-1, the J call TRBJ2-3; 10 bases agree with TRBD2. J was trimmed by 2 bases and V by 4 bases; bases with no gene match: 6. This CDR3 has 16 amino acids. CDR1 MNHNS and CDR2 SASEGT come from the germline V gene.